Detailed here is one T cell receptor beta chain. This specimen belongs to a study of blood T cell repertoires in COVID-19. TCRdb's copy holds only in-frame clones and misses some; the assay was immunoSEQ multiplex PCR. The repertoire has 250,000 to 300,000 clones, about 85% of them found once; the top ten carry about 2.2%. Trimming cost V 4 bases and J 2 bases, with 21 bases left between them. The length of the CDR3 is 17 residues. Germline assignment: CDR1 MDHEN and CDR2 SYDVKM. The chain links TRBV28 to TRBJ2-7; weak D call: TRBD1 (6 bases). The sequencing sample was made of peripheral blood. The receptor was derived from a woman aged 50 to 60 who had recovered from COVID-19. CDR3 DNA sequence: TGTGCCAGCAGTTCCCCGGGACACCCCCAGGCGCCCTACGAGCAGTACTTC. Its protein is CASSSPGHPQAPYEQYF.